This T cell receptor (beta chain) was observed in a study of control samples from healthy donors and cancer patients (TCRdb year 2020). The CDR3, cysteine through phenylalanine, is 15 amino acids long. The kept DNA is CDR3 alone, 45 bases in frame from the first base. CDR1 MDHEN and CDR2 SYDVKM are derived from the germline V gene. V is cut back by 5 bases and J by 0 bases, with 4 bases in the junction unmatched. The library was generated by the immunoSEQ multiplex PCR assay. The clones in this table, taken by TCRdb from immuneACCESS, are in-frame only. Not every clone is retained; where verified, under half of the shortfall comes from an unresolved V gene, and the cause of the rest is unknown. Present in this sample are 110,000 or so clones, 90% of which were seen just once. The ten largest clones take up about 4.7% of the sample. Remarks on this clone: Its antigen remains unidentified. The input lacks base qualities; no much larger clone sits a single base away.

The sequenced sample consisted of blood. This TCR was recovered from a human donor in good health. The donor label of this sample is uncertain. This chain joins TRBV28 to TRBJ2-1, with 7 bases matching TRBD2. CDR3 reads: CASSPWGGSYNEQFF. The nucleotide sequence is TGTGCCAGCAGTCCCTGGGGGGGCTCCTACAATGAGCAGTTCTTC.